Below are 7 T cell receptor beta chains sequenced from a single sample in a study of blood T cell repertoires in COVID-19. This table comes from immunoSEQ multiplex PCR, and its TCRdb copy is limited to in-frame clones, with some not included. This table has 200,000 to 250,000 clones, roughly 80% appearing once. The material sequenced was PBMCs or T cells enriched from blood (not recorded which). The source is a woman in her 40s who had been exposed to COVID-19.

The chain combines TRBV5-6 with TRBJ1-4; D remains ambiguous. The V end was cut by 2 bases, the J end by 14 bases, with 16 bases between. The CDR3 length is 13 residues. The V gene's germline CDR1 is SGHDT and CDR2 YYEEEE. Here the CDR3 DNA reads TGTGCCAGCAGCTTTTTACCCGAGTCTAGTCTGTTTTTT. Amino acids: CASSFLPESSLFF.

The chain is built from TRBV28 and TRBJ1-5, with 7 positions matching TRBD1. The junction had 13 bases not matched to a gene; V was cut back by 6 bases and J by 5 bases. Germline assignment: CDR1 MDHEN and CDR2 SYDVKM. The CDR3 consists of 16 residues. The CDR3: CASSQDRDSLHQPQHF. CDR3 nucleotides: TGTGCCAGCAGCCAAGACCGGGACAGCCTCCATCAGCCCCAGCATTTT.

The chain is built from TRBV5-1 and TRBJ2-5; 8 bases align to TRBD2. Germline V lookup: CDR1 SGHRS, CDR2 YFSETQ. With 0 bases clipped from V and 2 bases from J, the junction kept 6 bases outside the gene matches. There are 16 residues in the CDR3. The CDR3 region has the DNA TGCGCCAGCAGCTTGGAGGCTAGCGGGTCACAAGAGACCCAGTACTTC. Translating gives CASSLEASGSQETQYF.

This clone was picked up one time. The chain has TRBV2 and TRBJ2-2, with D unclear. Trimming took off 2 bases at V and 4 bases at J, with 5 bases between the two ends. CDR1 SNHLY and CDR2 FYNNEI come from the germline V gene. This CDR3 has 13 residues. The CDR3 DNA sequence: TGTGCCAGCAGTGAAAGCGCCACCGGGGAGCTGTTTTTT. Translation gives CASSESATGELFF.

V is TRBV6-5 and J is TRBJ1-5; D possibly corresponds to TRBD1 (6 bases). This CDR3 is 14 amino acids long. CDR1 is MNHEY, CDR2 SVGAGI, per germline. Deletions cut 6 bases from V and 4 bases from J, with 13 bases between. The chain's CDR3 is CASRPGHSNQPQHF. The CDR3 DNA sequence: TGTGCCAGCAGACCGGGACACTCGAATCAGCCCCAGCATTTT.

V usage is TRBV5-4 and J usage is TRBJ1-1; 10 bases line up with TRBD1. Germline CDR1 SGHNT, CDR2 YYREEE (reference sequence). This CDR3 region has 14 residues. Unmatched junction bases numbered 4, after V lost 4 bases and J lost 4 bases. The CDR3 region is CASSTGQGGTEAFF. As DNA, the CDR3 is TGTGCCAGCAGCACCGGACAGGGGGGCACTGAAGCTTTCTTT.

The V and J genes are TRBV18 and TRBJ1-2, with a weak D call TRBD1 (6 bases). Germline loops: CDR1 KGHSH, CDR2 LQKENI. The CDR3 runs 15 residues. V was pared by 6 bases and J by 1 base, with 15 bases between. Written as DNA, the CDR3 is TGTGCCAGCTCGCCTAACAGGGAGAGTAACTATGGCTACACCTTC. It translates to CASSPNRESNYGYTF.